The rows below give T cell receptor beta chains drawn from one sample of a study of CD8+CD57+ T cells in acquired aplastic anemia. In TCRdb, the reads were re-called with MiXCR into one record per CDR3 protein. The data show 350,000 to 450,000 distinct CDR3 sequences, about two thirds seen once. The sample consisted of sorted CD4+, CD8+, or CD8+CD57+ T cells (not recorded which) from PBMCs. The origin of the receptors is a human donor in good health, serving as a control. CDR3s include the opening cysteine and the closing phenylalanine or tryptophan. A D gene is named only where the DNA matches it firmly. Not all rows give a size; the values are once, few, many and, for expanded clones, a class.

CDR3 protein | CDR3 DNA | clone size | CDR3 length | D gene | J gene | V gene
CSASPVHGYTF | TGCAGTGCTAGTCCGGTCCATGGCTACACCTTC | - | 11 | - | TRBJ1-2 | TRBV20-1
CASDRQDETQYF | TGTGCCAGCGACAGACAAGATGAGACCCAGTACTTC | - | 12 | - | TRBJ2-5 | TRBV6-4
CASSSPGQGTYNEQFF | TGTGCCAGCAGCTCACCGGGACAGGGGACCTACAATGAGCAGTTCTTC | - | 16 | TRBD1 | TRBJ2-1 | TRBV7-8
CATSRGKIHTDTQYF | TGTGCCACCAGCCGAGGGAAGATACACACAGATACGCAGTATTTT | - | 15 | - | TRBJ2-3 | TRBV15
CASSQRQREETQYF | TGTGCCAGCAGCCAGAGACAGAGGGAAGAGACCCAGTACTTC | - | 14 | - | TRBJ2-5 | TRBV7-2
CASSLVSLAGTGETQYF | TGCGCCAGCAGCTTGGTTTCGCTAGCGGGGACGGGAGAGACCCAGTACTTC | once | 17 | TRBD2 | TRBJ2-5 | TRBV5-1
CASSDGARGEKPCF | TGTGCCAGCAGCGACGGGGCAAGGGGTGAGAAACCCTGTTTT | - | 14 | - | TRBJ1-4 | TRBV7-6
CASRSWGAAFF | TGTGCCAGCCGTTCCTGGGGGGCAGCTTTCTTT | few | 11 | - | TRBJ1-1 | TRBV19
CASSVDGWGNQPQF | TGTGCCAGCAGCGTAGACGGGTGGGGCAATCAGCCGCAGTTC | - | 14 | - | TRBJ2-1 | TRBV7-2
CSAKGQGVYEYEQYF | TGCAGTGCCAAGGGACAGGGGGTCTATGAATACGAGCAGTACTTC | - | 15 | TRBD1 | TRBJ2-7 | TRBV20-1
CSASPAESSYNEQFF | TGCAGTGCTAGCCCAGCGGAGAGCTCCTACAATGAGCAGTTCTTC | many | 15 | - | TRBJ2-1 | TRBV20-1
CASSLPGPAGYGYTF | TGTGCCAGCAGCTTACCAGGGCCCGCGGGGTATGGCTACACCTTC | many | 15 | - | TRBJ1-2 | TRBV5-8
CASSIGGTQPHHF | TGTGCCAGTAGTATAGGGGGCACTCAGCCCCACCACTTT | - | 13 | - | TRBJ1-5 | TRBV19
CASSLEGETQYF | TGCGCCAGCAGCTTGGAAGGAGAGACCCAGTACTTC | many | 12 | - | TRBJ2-5 | TRBV5-1
CASSEKPGGGSQIF | TGTGCCAGCAGCGAAAAACCGGGGGGTGGCTCTCAAATCTTC | - | 14 | TRBD2 | TRBJ2-1 | TRBV9
CASSLFGAGTGITIYF | TGTGCCAGCAGCCTATTCGGGGCCGGGACAGGCATCACCATATATTTT | - | 16 | TRBD1 | TRBJ1-3 | TRBV11-2
CSARAGGDGSYTF | TGCAGTGCTAGAGCGGGGGGAGATGGCAGCTACACCTTC | - | 13 | - | TRBJ1-2 | TRBV20-1
CASSLDNSAGGSDYEQYF | TGTGCCAGCAGCCTTGACAACTCTGCGGGGGGCTCTGACTACGAGCAGTACTTC | once | 18 | TRBD2 | TRBJ2-7 | TRBV5-5
CASSILVGTGNSPLHF | TGTGCCAGTAGTATTCTGGTAGGGACAGGGAATTCACCCCTCCACTTT | - | 16 | TRBD1 | TRBJ1-6 | TRBV24-1
CASSLSVWGAEYF | TGTGCCAGCAGTCTCTCTGTCTGGGGCGCGGAGTACTTC | - | 13 | - | TRBJ2-7 | TRBV7-3
CASSSAVPREETPF | TGTGCCAGCAGCTCCGCGGTACCCCGGGAGGAAACACCATTT | - | 14 | TRBD2 | TRBJ2-2 | TRBV7-7
CSATTIGENTEAFF | TGCAGTGCGACGACGATCGGGGAGAACACTGAAGCTTTCTTT | many | 14 | - | TRBJ1-1 | TRBV20-1
CASSREASNSGNTFF | TGTGCCAGCAGCCGAGAAGCAAGTAACTCTGGAAACACCTTCTTC | - | 15 | - | TRBJ2-1 | TRBV7-2
CASRGQDSNTEAFF | TGTGCCAGCAGGGGACAGGATTCGAACACTGAAGCTTTCTTT | - | 14 | TRBD1 | TRBJ1-1 | TRBV10-3
CASSVTSDSSSTDTQYF | TGTGCCAGCAGCGTAACTAGCGACTCCTCAAGCACAGATACGCAGTATTTT | - | 17 | TRBD2 | TRBJ2-3 | TRBV9
CASRLYNTEAFF | TGTGCCAGCAGATTATACAACACTGAAGCTTTCTTT | few | 12 | - | TRBJ1-1 | TRBV2
CASRGDVNAYGYTF | TGTGCCAGCAGGGGGGACGTCAATGCCTATGGCTACACCTTC | - | 14 | - | TRBJ1-2 | TRBV25-1
CASSLGPDRPEQFF | TGTGCCAGCAGCTTAGGGCCGGACCGCCCCGAGCAGTTCTTC | - | 14 | - | TRBJ2-1 | TRBV7-6
CASSNPITVPYEQYF | TGTGCCAGTAGTAACCCTATTACAGTGCCCTACGAGCAGTACTTC | few | 15 | - | TRBJ2-7 | TRBV19
CASSCAQGASCLQYF | TGTGCCAGCAGCTGCGCACAGGGGGCCTCCTGCTTGCAGTACTTC | - | 15 | TRBD1 | TRBJ2-7 | TRBV7-2
CASSQDYGVHREHGYTF | TGCGCCAGCAGCCAAGATTACGGGGTCCATAGGGAGCATGGCTACACCTTC | - | 17 | - | TRBJ1-2 | TRBV4-1
CASSISRNEQFF | TGTGCCAGTAGTATCTCACGGAATGAGCAGTTCTTC | few | 12 | - | TRBJ2-1 | TRBV19
CAISAGGYGNPIYF | TGTGCCATCAGTGCGGGGGGTTATGGAAACCCCATATATTTT | - | 14 | - | TRBJ1-3 | TRBV10-3
CASSTYRMQPQHF | TGTGCCAGTAGCACTTACAGGATGCAGCCCCAGCATTTT | - | 13 | - | TRBJ1-5 | TRBV5-8
CASSFGGNTIYFGF | - | - | 14 | - | TRBJ1-1 | TRBV7-2
CSARDDRADTQHF | TGCAGTGCTAGAGACGACAGGGCAGATACCCAGCATTTT | - | 13 | TRBD1 | TRBJ1-5 | TRBV20-1
CASSPWGGRGYTF | TGTGCCAGCAGCCCTTGGGGGGGTCGTGGCTACACCTTC | many | 13 | - | TRBJ1-2 | TRBV16
CASSEPGGGISSF | TGTGCCAGCAGCGAACCCGGCGGGGGGATTAGCTCCTTT | - | 13 | - | TRBJ1-1 | TRBV9
CASSGKGGVNSPLF | TGTGCCAGCAGTGGAAAGGGTGGTGTTAACTCACCCCTTTTT | - | 14 | - | TRBJ1-3 | TRBV7-3